One sample yielded the 2 T cell receptor beta chains listed below, sequenced in a study of radiotherapy plus CTLA-4 blockade in lung cancer. Only in-frame clones appear in the TCRdb table, and some are missing; sequencing was by immunoSEQ multiplex PCR. The table lists some 60,000 clones, around 85% of them singletons. Sample: peripheral blood, taken from a patient treated with radiotherapy plus ipilimumab. Receptors were obtained from a human donor with non-small cell lung cancer who had a complete response to radiotherapy plus ipilimumab.

The sample holds a few counts of this clone. The V gene is TRBV9, the J gene TRBJ2-3, with 8 bases lining up with TRBD1. The CDR3 covers 14 residues. Trimming cost V 0 bases and J 6 bases; bases outside gene matches: 3. From germline, CDR1 is SGDLS and CDR2 YYNGEE. This chain's CDR3 is CASSVVSGGDTQYF. The CDR3 bases are TGTGCCAGCAGCGTAGTTTCAGGGGGCGATACGCAGTATTTT.

The chain has TRBV19 and TRBJ1-1; TRBD1 might be the D (5 bases). The CDR3 consists of 13 residues. CDR1 LNHDA and CDR2 SQIVND come from the germline V gene (reference sequence). Trimming removed 0 bases at V and 7 bases at J, with 9 bases between. CDR3 DNA sequence: TGTGCCAGTAGTATAGACAGGGCCGGTGAAGCTTTCTTT. This gives the protein CASSIDRAGEAFF. The whole variable domain, remainder taken from reference TRBV19 and TRBJ1-1, is DGGITQSPKYLFRKEGQNVTLSCEQNLNHDAMYWYRQDPGQGLRLIYYSQIVNDFQKGDIAEGYSVSREKKESFPLTVTSAQKNPTAFYLCASSIDRAGEAFFGQGTRLTVV.